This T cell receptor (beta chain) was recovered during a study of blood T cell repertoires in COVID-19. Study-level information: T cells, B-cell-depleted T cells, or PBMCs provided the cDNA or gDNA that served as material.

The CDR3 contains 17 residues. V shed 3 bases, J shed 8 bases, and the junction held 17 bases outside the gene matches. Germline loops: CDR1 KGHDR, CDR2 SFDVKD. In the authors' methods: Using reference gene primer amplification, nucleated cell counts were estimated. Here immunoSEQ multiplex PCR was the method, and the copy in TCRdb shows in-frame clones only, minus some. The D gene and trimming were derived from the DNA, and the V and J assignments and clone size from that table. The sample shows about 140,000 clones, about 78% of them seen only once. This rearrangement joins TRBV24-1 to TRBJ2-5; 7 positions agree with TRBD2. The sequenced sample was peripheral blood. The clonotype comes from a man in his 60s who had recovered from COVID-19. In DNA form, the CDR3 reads TGTGCCACCAGTGATCCTGGGACTACCGGGGTTATAGGAACCCAGTACTTC. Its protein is CATSDPGTTGVIGTQYF.